The 5 T cell receptor beta chains presented below share a single source sample, sequenced in a study of blood T cell repertoires in COVID-19. Profiled with immunoSEQ multiplex PCR; TCRdb holds only in-frame clones, not every one. The sample consists of around 250,000 clones, approximately 90% of them appearing once. The sequencing sample was made of PBMCs or T cells enriched from blood (not recorded which). The receptor source for this set is a human donor in a cohort exposed to, infected with or recovered from COVID-19 (not recorded which). The donor label of this sample is uncertain.

The V gene is TRBV27, the J gene TRBJ1-6, with D unclear. The CDR3 loop spans 14 amino acids. The ends were cut back, 7 bases at V and 6 bases at J, with 13 bases in the middle. Germline V gene lookup returns CDR1 MNHEY and CDR2 SMNVEV (reference sequence). CDR3 bases: TGTGCCAGCAACTTAAACGGCGGTAATTCACCCCTCCACTTT. Its translation is CASNLNGGNSPLHF.

This clone was observed a few times. The chain employs TRBV4-1 and TRBJ1-1, with D possibly being TRBD1 (5 bases). The CDR3 totals 15 residues. Between the trimmed V and J ends, which lost 3 bases and 4 bases, there was a span of 15 bases. CDR1 and CDR2 from the germline V gene are MGHRA and YSYEKL. In nucleotides, the CDR3 is TGCGCCAGCAGCCAGCTCCAGGGATTCGGCACTGAAGCTTTCTTT. Amino acids: CASSQLQGFGTEAFF.

The chain has TRBV10-3 and TRBJ1-2; TRBD1 matches at 8 bases. Germline lookup yields CDR1 ENHRY and CDR2 SYGVKD. The CDR3 is 15 amino acids. V lost 6 bases to trimming and J lost 6 bases; unmatched junction nucleotides: 12. For the CDR3, the DNA is TGTGCCATCAGCGGAAAAGACTCAGGGGGCCATGGCTACACCTTC. Residues: CAISGKDSGGHGYTF.

The J gene is TRBJ2-7, the V gene TRBV6-6; tentatively, D is TRBD1 (6 bases). In germline, CDR1 is MNHNY, CDR2 SVGAGI (reference sequence). The length of the CDR3 is 16 residues. The germline V and J ends were trimmed by 5 bases and 0 bases, with 17 bases remaining between them. The CDR3: CASSPWTEKSSYEQYF. DNA of the CDR3: TGTGCCAGCAGTCCTTGGACAGAAAAGAGCTCCTACGAGCAGTACTTC.

The chain employs TRBV4-1 and TRBJ1-2, with D hard to call. In germline, CDR1 is MGHRA, CDR2 YSYEKL. CDR3 length: 16 amino acids. The ends were cut back, 1 base at V and 2 bases at J, with 14 bases in the middle. The CDR3 spells CASSQGIRGANYGYTF. In DNA, the CDR3 is TGCGCCAGCAGCCAAGGGATCCGGGGAGCGAACTATGGCTACACCTTC.